Below, 16 T cell receptor beta chains from the same sample are listed, as sequenced in a study of T cells of healthy individuals. TCRdb called the 5' RACE reads again in MiXCR, with one record for every CDR3 protein. The sample has about 40,000 distinct CDR3 sequences; 4% to 5% are singletons. All receptors derive from a human donor in good health.

The table lists this clonotype with many counts. The chain links TRBV12-3 or TRBV12-4 to TRBJ2-7; 14 nucleotides agree with TRBD2. The CDR3 has 18 amino acids. With 4 bases clipped from V and 7 bases from J, the junction kept 15 bases outside the gene matches. CDR3 DNA sequence: TGTGCCAGCAGTTCCTACTCCGGACTAGCGGGAGGTTTGAGGGAGCAGTACTTC. Translated: CASSSYSGLAGGLREQYF.

This clonotype was observed many times. J is TRBJ1-5 and V is TRBV6-6; D is undetermined. V shed 6 bases and J shed 6 bases, with 15 bases lying between them. The CDR3 is 14 residues long. CDR1 and CDR2 (germline): MNHNY, SVGAGI (reference sequence). The CDR3 spells CASREISGSQPQHF. The CDR3 nucleotides are TGTGCCAGCAGGGAAATTTCGGGTTCTCAGCCCCAGCATTTT.

This clonotype showed up many times. The genes are TRBV7-9 and TRBJ2-7; 11 bases map to TRBD2. Trimming cost V 5 bases and J 5 bases; bases outside gene matches: 8. The length of the CDR3 is 15 residues. Germline V lookup: CDR1 SEHNR, CDR2 FQNEAQ (reference sequence). In nucleotides, the CDR3 is TGTGCCAGCAGCCCATGGACTAGCGGGCCCAACGAGCAGTACTTC. It codes for CASSPWTSGPNEQYF. The variable domain in full, completed from reference TRBV7-9 and TRBJ2-7, reads DTGVSQNPRHKITKRGQNVTFRCDPISEHNRLYWYRQTLGQGPEFLTYFQNEAQLEKSRLLSDRFSAERPKGSFSTLEIQRTEQGDSAMYLCASSPWTSGPNEQYFGPGTRLTVT.

The genes are TRBV6-1 and TRBJ2-7; possible D gene TRBD1, 6 bases. This CDR3 is 11 amino acids long. Trimming pared 6 bases from V and 4 bases from J, leaving 7 bases between. The germline gives CDR1 MNHNS, CDR2 SASEGT. CDR3 protein: CASRQGYEQYF. DNA of the CDR3: TGTGCCAGCAGACAGGGTTACGAGCAGTACTTC.

There are many counts of this clonotype. The rearrangement uses TRBV6-1 and TRBJ2-6; D may be TRBD2 (5 bases). The CDR3 is 17 residues long. V dropped 3 bases and J dropped 0 bases, with 12 bases sitting between them. From germline, CDR1 is MNHNS and CDR2 SASEGT. The CDR3 loop is CASSDSGVASGANVLTF. CDR3 in DNA: TGTGCCAGCAGTGATTCCGGGGTCGCCTCTGGGGCCAACGTCCTGACTTTC.

At least ten counts were recorded for this clonotype. J is TRBJ1-1 and V is TRBV7-9, with TRBD1 matching over 9 bases. There are 17 residues in the CDR3. Per germline, CDR1 SEHNR and CDR2 FQNEAQ (reference sequence). After removal of 6 bases from V and 0 bases from J, the junction contained 11 bases not matched to a gene. DNA for the CDR3: TGTGCCAGCAGTACAGGGGGCGCCTGGCAGGTGAACACTGAAGCTTTCTTT. Its translation is CASSTGGAWQVNTEAFF.

Ten or more counts support this clonotype. The chain employs TRBV20-1 and TRBJ2-1, with 14 bases lining up with TRBD2. Looked up from germline, CDR1 is DFQATT and CDR2 is SNEGSKA (reference sequence). J was trimmed by 4 bases and V by 3 bases; bases with no gene match: 5. This CDR3 has 16 amino acids. CDR3 in DNA: TGCAGTGCTAGCCCCGGACTAGCGGGGGGTTACAATGAGCAGTTCTTC. Protein: CSASPGLAGGYNEQFF.

This clonotype was detected many times. This chain links TRBV20-1 with TRBJ2-1, with 11 bases aligning to TRBD2. V lost 6 bases and J lost 8; bases outside the gene matches: 15. The CDR3 has 16 residues. Germline loops: CDR1 DFQATT, CDR2 SNEGSKA (reference sequence). CDR3 region: CSALTVSGRASDEQFF. The CDR3 region has the DNA TGCAGTGCGCTCACCGTTAGCGGGAGGGCCAGCGATGAGCAGTTCTTC.

This clonotype was observed a few times. The chain is built from TRBV7-9 and TRBJ2-1; D gene uncertain. CDR1 is SEHNR and CDR2 is FQNEAQ in the germline V gene (reference sequence). V lost 6 bases and J lost 5, with 17 bases in between. This CDR3 has 15 amino acids. The CDR3, as DNA: TGTGCCAGCAGTTCAGCACGGGCCGAAAACAATGAGCAGTTCTTC. Protein product: CASSSARAENNEQFF.

This clonotype was counted many times. The chain is built from TRBV7-8 and TRBJ1-1; D not certain. V lost 2 bases to trimming and J lost 1 base, with 11 bases between them. Germline V lookup: CDR1 SGHVS, CDR2 FQNEAQ. CDR3 length equals 15 residues. This CDR3 is CASSLSWYPNTEAFF. CDR3 DNA: TGTGCCAGCAGCTTATCTTGGTATCCGAACACTGAAGCTTTCTTT.

This clonotype was recorded at least ten times. The DNA is omitted, as the CDR3 cannot be located on it reliably, and the CDR3 follows TCRdb's listing. The CDR3 loop is CATSVWGTGNYF. The V gene is TRBV24-1, the J gene TRBJ2-7; the D call of TRBD1 is as the table states it, not checked on the DNA. The germline gives CDR1 KGHDR, CDR2 SFDVKD. The CDR3 spans 12 amino acids, including both terminal residues.

Only a few counts were recorded for this clonotype. V is TRBV11-2 and J is TRBJ1-5, with 10 bases aligning to TRBD1. The CDR3 is 15 amino acids. Per the germline V gene, CDR1 is SGHAT and CDR2 is FQNNGV. V trimming: 5 bases; J trimming: 6 bases; junction bases outside the gene matches: 7. CDR3 in amino acids: CASSLDRGMGQPQHF. CDR3 nucleotide sequence: TGTGCCAGCAGCCTGGACAGGGGGATGGGTCAGCCCCAGCATTTT.

The sample holds a few counts of this clonotype. The J gene is TRBJ1-6, the V gene TRBV12-5; 8 bases align to TRBD1. V lost 0 bases, J lost 6 bases, and 10 bases stayed unmatched. The germline gives CDR1 LGHNT, CDR2 FRNRAP. The CDR3 has 18 residues. The CDR3 here is CASGLVLGQGASNSPLHF. The CDR3 DNA is TGTGCTAGTGGTTTGGTACTGGGGCAGGGGGCATCTAATTCACCCCTCCACTTT.

V and J are TRBV19 and TRBJ1-2, with D possibly matching TRBD1 (5 bases). The CDR3 totals 12 residues. The V gene's germline CDR1 is LNHDA and CDR2 SQIVND (reference sequence). Trimming left V 3 bases short and J 7 bases short, with 9 bases between. The DNA of the CDR3 is TGTGCCAGTAGTATGGCGGGGCTTGGCTACACCTTC. Translating gives CASSMAGLGYTF.

The gene calls are TRBV14 and TRBJ2-2; D possibly uses TRBD1 or TRBD2 (5 bases each). Trimming stripped 1 base from V and 4 bases from J, with 7 bases between. This CDR3 has 14 amino acids. Germline lookup yields CDR1 SGHDN and CDR2 FVKESK. The CDR3, as DNA: TGTGCCAGCAGCCAAGGGGGGAGCACCGGGGAGCTGTTTTTT. This gives the protein CASSQGGSTGELFF.

The chain is built from TRBV3-1 and TRBJ2-5; D is ambiguous. From germline, CDR1 is LGHDT and CDR2 YNNKEL (reference sequence). The CDR3 extends over 12 amino acids. V shed 2 bases and J shed 4 bases, with 5 bases lying between them. CDR3 residues: CASSQYPETQYF. The CDR3 DNA sequence: TGTGCCAGCAGCCAATACCCAGAGACCCAGTACTTC.